This T cell receptor beta chain was found in a study of blood T cell repertoires in COVID-19. Study-level information: Samples of COVID-19 (acute and convalescent) were obtained from the United States, Italy and Spain.

The germline CDR1 and CDR2 sequences are GTSNPN and SVGIG (reference sequence). There are 13 residues in the CDR3. V lost 1 base and J lost 7, with 13 bases in between. Cohort 3 recovery required two negative PCRs, clearance, or symptom resolution. Here immunoSEQ multiplex PCR was the method, and the copy in TCRdb shows in-frame clones only, minus some. The sample consists of 250,000 to 300,000 clones, 80% to 85% of them appearing once. Sequencing was carried out using PBMCs or T cells enriched from blood (not recorded which). The chain couples TRBV30 to TRBJ1-2; a possible D gene is TRBD1 (5 bases). The sequence was obtained from a man between 45 and 60 years old who had recovered from COVID-19. The CDR3 region is CAWSATDTGGYTF. The DNA of the CDR3 is TGTGCCTGGAGTGCGACAGACACAGGTGGCTACACCTTC.